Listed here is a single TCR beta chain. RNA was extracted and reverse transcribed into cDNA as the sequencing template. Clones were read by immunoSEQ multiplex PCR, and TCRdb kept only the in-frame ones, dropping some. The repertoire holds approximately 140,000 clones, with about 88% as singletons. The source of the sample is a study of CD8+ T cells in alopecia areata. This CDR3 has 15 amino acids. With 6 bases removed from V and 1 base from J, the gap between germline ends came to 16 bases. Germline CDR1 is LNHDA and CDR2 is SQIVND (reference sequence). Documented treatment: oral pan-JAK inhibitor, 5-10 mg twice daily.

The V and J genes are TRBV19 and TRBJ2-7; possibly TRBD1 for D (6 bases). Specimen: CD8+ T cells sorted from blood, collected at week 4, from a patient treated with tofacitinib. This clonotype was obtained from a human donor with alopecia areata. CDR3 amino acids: CASSAGAGWSYEQYF. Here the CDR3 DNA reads TGTGCCAGTAGCGCAGGGGCAGGGTGGTCCTACGAGCAGTACTTC.